This T cell receptor (beta chain) was sequenced for a study of vaccination and CD4 T cells after COVID-19. Treatment in this sample: roughly 10-day PBMC culture with coronavirus spike peptide pools or control peptides (ViraFEST assay). Millions of PBMCs went into each well for culture with around 9.2 IU/ml IL-2 and 10 ug/ml peptide pools. Points from the study as a whole: It was observed that, in convalescent patients, a median roughly 85% of reactive clones arose only post-vaccination. Spike mono-reactivity applied to 304 of 307 vaccine-specific clones detected in convalescent patients.

CDR1 is KGHDR, CDR2 SFDVKD, per germline. The CDR3 loop spans 16 amino acids. V lost 2 bases, J lost 4 bases, and 16 bases lay in between. With respect to this clonotype: As yet, its antigen is unknown.

Once obtained from cultured CD4+ T cells, the DNA was sequenced using the Oncomine TCR Beta short-read assay. Extraction of genomic DNA was performed on cultured CD4+ T cells. MiXCR was run by TCRdb on the PCR reads, yielding one entry per CDR3 protein. The sample includes some 21,000 distinct CDR3 sequences, 35% to 45% of them seen just once. The sequence was collected from a human donor who had recovered from COVID-19. This chain connects TRBV24-1 to TRBJ2-5; tentative D call: TRBD2 (5 bases). The material sequenced was CD4+ T cells from blood, cultured in vitro, taken before SARS-CoV-2 vaccination. DNA of the CDR3: TGTGCCACCAGTGATTACAGCTCGGCGGGTTCAGAGACCCAGTACTTC. This encodes CATSDYSSAGSETQYF.